The 29 T cell receptor beta chains below were found in one sample sequenced in a study of T-cell memory formation after mild COVID-19. TCRdb reanalysed the 5' RACE reads using MiXCR and keeps one entry per CDR3 protein. The sample contains around 300,000 distinct CDR3 sequences, 19% of which appear only once. Input material: PBMCs or a T cell subset sorted from them (not recorded which). These receptors were collected from a man aged 18 to 29 who had mild COVID-19 (a few samples of this study predate the infection). Cell type and time point are not known.

This CDR3 is CAIGQGRDTQYF. CDR3 nucleotide sequence: TGTGCCATAGGACAGGGAAGAGATACGCAGTATTTT. The rearrangement uses TRBV10-3 and TRBJ2-3; TRBD1 matches at 8 bases. V gave up 9 bases and J gave up 5 bases; unmatched junction bases: 4. Germline V gene data show CDR1 as ENHRY and CDR2 as SYGVKD. The CDR3 has 12 residues.

V usage is TRBV29-1 and J usage is TRBJ2-3; 12 bases line up with TRBD2. The CDR3 is 15 residues long. Germline assignment: CDR1 SQVTM and CDR2 ANQGSEA. J gave up 3 bases and V 6 bases, and 7 bases lay outside the gene matches. This CDR3 reads CSVKGLAGRTDTQYF. Written as DNA, the CDR3 is TGCAGCGTGAAAGGACTAGCGGGGAGGACAGATACGCAGTATTTT.

The sample holds a few counts of this clonotype. V gene TRBV5-5 combines with J gene TRBJ2-1; 11 positions agree with TRBD2. The germline V gene has CDR1 SGHKS and CDR2 YYEKEE (reference sequence). J lost 6 bases, V lost 0 bases, and 2 bases had no gene match. CDR3 length equals 15 residues. The CDR3 sequence is CASSLVSGGANEQFF. DNA for the CDR3: TGTGCCAGCAGCTTGGTTAGCGGGGGGGCCAATGAGCAGTTCTTC.

The chain joins TRBV9 to TRBJ2-5; D is possibly TRBD1 (5 bases). Germline-derived CDR1 and CDR2 are SGDLS and YYNGEE. The CDR3 is 13 amino acids. V was shortened by 2 bases and J by 2 bases, with 7 bases between the two germline ends. CDR3 DNA: TGTGCCAGCAGCGTGACAGCGCAAGAGACCCAGTACTTC. This encodes CASSVTAQETQYF. The complete variable domain, with remaining parts taken from reference TRBV9 and TRBJ2-5, reads DSGVTQTPKHLITATGQRVTLRCSPRSGDLSVYWYQQSLDQGLQFLIQYYNGEERAKGNILERFSAQQFPDLHSELNLSSLELGDSALYFCASSVTAQETQYFGPGTRLLVL.

The genes are TRBV5-1 and TRBJ1-1; D may be TRBD1 (5 bases). Per the germline V gene, CDR1 is SGHRS and CDR2 is YFSETQ. This CDR3 is 15 amino acids long. V was cut by 1 base and J by 1 base, with 11 bases left in between. CDR3 DNA: TGCGCCAGCAGCTTGCGGACAACTCAGAACACTGAAGCTTTCTTT. It is translated as CASSLRTTQNTEAFF.

The V call is TRBV7-3, the J call TRBJ2-5, with a possible D match to TRBD2 (6 bases). Germline lookup yields CDR1 SGHTA and CDR2 FQGTGA. V was cut by 8 bases and J by 5 bases, with 27 bases left in between. CDR3 length equals 17 residues. CDR3 in DNA: TGTGCCAGCCACGCCCGGCGGGACTCACTTTACCGGGAGACCCAGTACTTC. It translates to CASHARRDSLYRETQYF. The variable domain in full, completed from reference TRBV7-3 and TRBJ2-5, reads GAGVSQTPSNKVTEKGKYVELRCDPISGHTALYWYRQSLGQGPEFLIYFQGTGAADDSGLPNDRFFAVRPEGSVSTLKIQRTERGDSAVYLCASHARRDSLYRETQYFGPGTRLLVL.

The V call is TRBV9, the J call TRBJ1-1; D remains unclear. Germline CDR1 is SGDLS and CDR2 is YYNGEE. V lost 4 bases and J lost 0, with 7 bases in between. The length of the CDR3 is 13 residues. CDR3 in DNA: TGTGCCAGCAGCCAAGTTTTGAACACTGAAGCTTTCTTT. This gives the protein CASSQVLNTEAFF.

The table lists this clonotype with a few counts. The CDR3 sequence: CASVRDRAYNEQFF. The CDR3 DNA reads TGTGCCAGCGTCCGGGACAGGGCATACAATGAGCAGTTCTTC. This rearrangement joins TRBV6-1 to TRBJ2-1, with TRBD1 matching 9 bases. Trimming at V came to 8 bases and at J to 4 bases, leaving 6 bases not matched to a gene. The CDR3 has 14 amino acids. Looked up from germline, CDR1 is MNHNS and CDR2 is SASEGT.

This clonotype was seen more than once but under ten times. V and J are TRBV4-1 and TRBJ2-1; 16 nucleotides agree with TRBD2. Germline V gives CDR1 MGHRA, CDR2 YSYEKL. V shed 1 base and J 13 bases; nucleotides not matched to a gene: 7. This CDR3 region has 16 residues. CDR3 DNA sequence: TGCGCCAGCAGCCAAGCCGGGACTAGCGGGGGGGCTTCTCAGTTCTTC. Amino acids: CASSQAGTSGGASQFF.

The gene calls are TRBV5-1 and TRBJ2-5; weak D call: TRBD1 (6 bases). Germline-derived CDR1 and CDR2 are SGHRS and YFSETQ. The CDR3 consists of 14 residues. Deletions cut 5 bases from V and 1 base from J, with 12 bases between. In nucleotides, the CDR3 is TGCGCCAGCAGGGGACAAATTTCCCAAGAGACCCAGTACTTC. Residues: CASRGQISQETQYF.

This clonotype occurred a few times. The CDR3 reads CASSLLDRAYNEQFF. CDR3 bases: TGCGCCAGCAGCTTGTTGGACAGGGCGTACAATGAGCAGTTCTTC. The V call is TRBV5-1, the J call TRBJ2-1; 8 nucleotides agree with TRBD1. The CDR3 is 15 amino acids. V was pared by 1 base and J by 4 bases, with 4 bases of the junction left unmatched. Germline V gene data show CDR1 as SGHRS and CDR2 as YFSETQ. Variable domain in full (rest from reference TRBV5-1 and TRBJ2-1): KAGVTQTPRYLIKTRGQQVTLSCSPISGHRSVSWYQQTPGQGLQFLFEYFSETQRNKGNFPGRFSGRQFSNSRSEMNVSTLELGDSALYLCASSLLDRAYNEQFFGPGTRLTVL.

This clonotype has a handful of counts. The V gene is TRBV2, the J gene TRBJ2-7; tentatively, D is TRBD2 (6 bases). The germline V gene has CDR1 SNHLY and CDR2 FYNNEI. The V gene lost 1 base and the J gene lost 8 bases, with 12 bases spanning the gap. The CDR3 sequence is 13 residues long. CDR3 region: CASSEVAGGKQYV. CDR3 bases: TGTGCCAGCAGTGAAGTCGCAGGAGGGAAGCAGTACGTC.

This clonotype was seen a handful of times. The chain uses TRBV4-1 and TRBJ2-3; D gene unclear. Per germline, CDR1 MGHRA and CDR2 YSYEKL. This CDR3 is 16 amino acids long. The V gene lost 0 bases and the J gene lost 0 bases, with 10 bases spanning the gap. The CDR3 loop reads CASSQEQAPSTDTQYF. The DNA for the CDR3 is TGCGCCAGCAGCCAAGAGCAAGCCCCGAGCACAGATACGCAGTATTTT.

In its sample, this clonotype was seen a few times. The chain has TRBV20-1 and TRBJ2-2; tentatively, D is TRBD1 (6 bases). The CDR3 is 16 residues long. The germline V gene encodes CDR1 DFQATT and CDR2 SNEGSKA (reference sequence). Deletions cut 0 bases from V and 7 bases from J, with 18 bases between. DNA for the CDR3: TGCAGTGCTAGAGATCTAGGCAGGGGTTGGAGCGGGGAGCTGTTTTTT. Protein product: CSARDLGRGWSGELFF.

In its sample, this clonotype was seen a few times. J is TRBJ1-5 and V is TRBV7-2, with D tentatively TRBD1 (6 bases). V lost 5 bases and J lost 4, with 12 bases in between. Germline V lookup: CDR1 SGHTA, CDR2 FQGNSA. The CDR3 spans 14 residues. Here the CDR3 DNA reads TGTGCCAGCAGCCCTACGGGGGCAAATCAGCCCCAGCATTTT. It translates to CASSPTGANQPQHF.

The CDR3 sequence is CASSYGGSYEQYV. CDR3 coding DNA: TGTGCCAGCAGTTACGGAGGATCCTACGAGCAGTACGTC. This chain connects TRBV6-6 to TRBJ2-7, with a possible D match to TRBD2 (5 bases). Germline V gives CDR1 MNHNY, CDR2 SVGAGI (reference sequence). V was clipped by 2 bases and J by 1 base, with 6 bases between them. There are 13 residues in the CDR3.

In this sample, this clonotype turned up many times. The gene calls are TRBV7-6 and TRBJ2-3, with D tentatively TRBD1 (6 bases). The CDR3 length is 15 residues. V was shortened by 1 base and J by 2 bases, with 10 bases between the two germline ends. From germline, CDR1 is SGHVS and CDR2 FNYEAQ. The CDR3: CASSLGGLVTDTQYF. The CDR3 nucleotides read TGTGCCAGCAGCTTAGGGGGGCTTGTCACAGATACGCAGTATTTT. Based on the CDR3 plus reference TRBV7-6 and TRBJ2-3, the full variable domain is GAGVSQSPRYKVTKRGQDVALRCDPISGHVSLYWYRQALGQGPEFLTYFNYEAQQDKSGLPNDRFSAERPEGSISTLTIQRTEQRDSAMYRCASSLGGLVTDTQYFGPGTRLTVL.

V is TRBV10-3 and J is TRBJ2-7, with D perhaps matching TRBD2 (6 bases). Trimming left V 3 bases short and J 0 bases short, with 15 bases between. Per germline, CDR1 ENHRY and CDR2 SYGVKD. This CDR3 has 16 amino acids. The CDR3 nucleotides are TGTGCCATCAGTGAATGGGGAGGCAAGAGCTCCTACGAGCAGTACTTC. This gives the protein CAISEWGGKSSYEQYF.

The chain couples TRBV27 to TRBJ1-5; D perhaps matches TRBD1 (5 bases). Germline CDR1 and CDR2: MNHEY and SMNVEV (reference sequence). Trimming left V 3 bases short and J 7 bases short, with 13 bases between. The CDR3 sequence is 14 residues long. The CDR3 reads CASSFSGGYQPQHF. In DNA form, the CDR3 reads TGTGCCAGCAGTTTTTCGGGGGGATACCAGCCCCAGCATTTT.

The rearrangement joins TRBV20-1 to TRBJ1-5; unclear D gene. This CDR3 has 14 residues. Between the trimmed V and J ends, which lost 6 bases and 7 bases, there was a span of 19 bases. Germline loops: CDR1 DFQATT, CDR2 SNEGSKA (reference sequence). The CDR3, as DNA: TGCAGTGCAGGCCAAACGATAAGGGCACAGCCCCAGCATTTT. This translates into CSAGQTIRAQPQHF.

This clonotype has only a few counts. The chain uses TRBV12-3 or TRBV12-4 and TRBJ2-2; the D call may be TRBD1 or TRBD2 (6 bases each). This CDR3 is 15 amino acids long. The ends were cut back, 6 bases at V and 3 bases at J, with 14 bases in the middle. CDR3 region: CASSRRGADTGELFF. For the CDR3, the DNA is TGTGCCAGCAGCAGGAGGGGGGCCGACACCGGGGAGCTGTTTTTT.

This chain uses TRBV2 with TRBJ1-5; D is unclear. Germline V lookup: CDR1 SNHLY, CDR2 FYNNEI. The CDR3 runs 13 residues. Trimming removed 4 bases from V and 7 bases from J, with 11 bases in between. CDR3 loop: CASSAEGRQPQHF. The CDR3 DNA follows: TGTGCCAGCAGTGCGGAGGGCAGGCAGCCCCAGCATTTT.

This clonotype was seen only a few times. The chain joins TRBV6-1 to TRBJ2-7; 8 nucleotides line up with TRBD1. Per the germline V gene, CDR1 is MNHNS and CDR2 is SASEGT. The CDR3 contains 14 residues. V shed 3 bases and J 3 bases; nucleotides not matched to a gene: 4. CDR3 protein: CASSDRQGLYEQYF. Written as DNA, the CDR3 is TGTGCCAGCAGTGACAGACAGGGGCTCTACGAGCAGTACTTC.

V is TRBV20-1 and J is TRBJ2-1; D possibly uses TRBD1 or TRBD2 (5 bases each). Trimming pared 5 bases from V and 3 bases from J, leaving 14 bases between. Per the germline V gene, CDR1 is DFQATT and CDR2 is SNEGSKA (reference sequence). The CDR3 has 14 residues. The CDR3 DNA sequence: TGCAGTGCTCCGGGACGTTGGAACTACAATGAGCAGTTCTTC. This sequence encodes CSAPGRWNYNEQFF.

In DNA form, the CDR3 reads TGCGCCAGCAGCGTGGGCTATGGAGGGGGCGCAGATACGCAGTATTTT. This encodes CASSVGYGGGADTQYF. This chain links TRBV5-1 with TRBJ2-3, with a weak D call TRBD1 (7 bases). Per the germline V gene, CDR1 is SGHRS and CDR2 is YFSETQ. V was clipped by 4 bases and J by 4 bases, with 19 bases between them. The CDR3 consists of 16 residues.

The DNA for the CDR3 is TGCGCCAGCAGCTCAGGACAGGGGGCATACAATGAGCAGTTCTTC. It translates to CASSSGQGAYNEQFF. This chain connects TRBV5-1 to TRBJ2-1, with 11 nucleotides matching TRBD1. The junction had 3 bases not matched to a gene; V was cut back by 3 bases and J by 4 bases. The CDR3 is made up of 15 amino acids. The V gene's germline CDR1 is SGHRS and CDR2 YFSETQ.

This clonotype has more than one count but fewer than ten. The CDR3 loop reads CATRQVNTEAFF. CDR3 bases: TGTGCCACCAGACAGGTGAACACTGAAGCTTTCTTT. The chain combines TRBV12-3 or TRBV12-4 with TRBJ1-1, with D perhaps TRBD1 (6 bases). The CDR3 spans 12 residues. Trimming left V 10 bases short and J 0 bases short, with 9 bases between.

The rearrangement links TRBV6-2 or TRBV6-3 to TRBJ1-5; D not certain. The CDR3 runs to 14 residues. V was cut by 5 bases and J by 6 bases, with 14 bases left in between. CDR1 is MNHEY and CDR2 is SVGEGT in the germline V gene. The CDR3 is CASSEWKVGQPQHF. The CDR3 DNA reads TGTGCCAGCAGTGAATGGAAGGTCGGTCAGCCCCAGCATTTT.

This clonotype was seen more than once but under ten times. V usage is TRBV10-3 and J usage is TRBJ2-7; D could derive from TRBD1 or TRBD2 (5 bases each). The CDR3 consists of 14 residues. The V and J ends lost 3 bases and 2 bases respectively, with 11 bases between them. The V gene's germline CDR1 is ENHRY and CDR2 SYGVKD. CDR3 amino acids: CAISEGQGAYEQYF. The CDR3 coding sequence is TGTGCCATCAGTGAAGGGCAGGGAGCCTACGAGCAGTACTTC.